Listed below are T cell receptor beta chains from one sample, sequenced in a study of shared clonotypes between healthy human individuals. Libraries were prepared by immunoSEQ multiplex PCR; TCRdb keeps only in-frame clonotypes and omits some of them. The sample includes under 850,000 clones, over 55% of them seen just once. What was sequenced was memory CD4+ T cells sorted from blood. The receptors were gathered from a woman aged 25-40 years in good health. Each CDR3 is given with its conserved first and last residue. A D gene is named only where the DNA matches it firmly. Rows may omit the clone size; those that give it use once, few, many or a size class.

clone size: .; J gene: TRBJ2-3; V gene: TRBV2; D gene: TRBD2; CDR3 DNA: TGTGCCAGCAGGGACCAGCTAGCGGGAGGTCGCACAGATACGCAGTATTTT; CDR3 protein: CASRDQLAGGRTDTQYF
clone size: few; J gene: TRBJ2-1; V gene: TRBV7-9; D gene: TRBD2; CDR3 DNA: TGTGCCAGCAGCTTAGTTAGCGGGGGAGACAATGAGCAGTTCTTC; CDR3 protein: CASSLVSGGDNEQFF
clone size: few; J gene: TRBJ2-7; V gene: TRBV6-5; D gene: TRBD1; CDR3 DNA: TGTGCCAGCAGTTACCCCGGGGGACAGGCCTACGAGCAGTACTTC; CDR3 protein: CASSYPGGQAYEQYF
clone size: .; J gene: TRBJ2-7; V gene: TRBV11-2; D gene: TRBD1; CDR3 DNA: TGTGCCAGCAGCTTAGGTCCAGGGGGCACCTACGAGCAGTACTTC; CDR3 protein: CASSLGPGGTYEQYF
clone size: .; J gene: TRBJ1-3; V gene: TRBV28; D gene: TRBD1; CDR3 DNA: TGTGCCAGCAGTTTATGGGGGACAGTCCTCTCTGGAAACACCATATATTTT; CDR3 protein: CASSLWGTVLSGNTIYF
clone size: few; J gene: TRBJ2-1; V gene: TRBV7-9; D gene: TRBD2; CDR3 DNA: TGTGCCAGCAGCTTCGGCGGGAGTATTAGTGAGCAGTTCTTC; CDR3 protein: CASSFGGSISEQFF
clone size: .; J gene: TRBJ1-4; V gene: TRBV19; D gene: .; CDR3 DNA: TGTGCCAGTAGTTACGGACTGGTCCCAACTAATGAAAAACTGTTTTTT; CDR3 protein: CASSYGLVPTNEKLFF
clone size: .; J gene: TRBJ2-7; V gene: TRBV7-8; D gene: TRBD2; CDR3 DNA: TGTGCCAGCAGCTCAAGTGGGACTAGCGAATACAAGCAGTACTTC; CDR3 protein: CASSSSGTSEYKQYF
clone size: .; J gene: TRBJ2-7; V gene: TRBV6-1; D gene: TRBD2; CDR3 DNA: TGTGCCAGCAGGGAACCAGCGGGAGATGGCTACGAGCAGTACTTC; CDR3 protein: CASREPAGDGYEQYF
clone size: .; J gene: TRBJ2-7; V gene: TRBV6-5; D gene: .; CDR3 DNA: TGTGCCAGCAGTAGAGGACCCGGACGACCGCAGTACTTC; CDR3 protein: CASSRGPGRPQYF
clone size: .; J gene: TRBJ2-7; V gene: TRBV18; D gene: .; CDR3 DNA: TGTGCCAGCTCACCACCGAGACCCGGCCCTGAAAGCTCCTACGAGCAGTACTTC; CDR3 protein: CASSPPRPGPESSYEQYF
clone size: .; J gene: TRBJ1-1; V gene: TRBV6-1; D gene: .; CDR3 DNA: TGTGCCAGCATCCTGGGGGTGAACACTGAAGCTTTCTTT; CDR3 protein: CASILGVNTEAFF
clone size: .; J gene: TRBJ2-7; V gene: TRBV25-1; D gene: TRBD2; CDR3 DNA: TGTGCCAGCAGCGAGAAGACTAGCGGGTCCTACGAGCAGTACTTC; CDR3 protein: CASSEKTSGSYEQYF
clone size: .; J gene: TRBJ2-5; V gene: TRBV19; D gene: .; CDR3 DNA: TGTGCCAGTAGCAGGGACTGGATGAGAGAGACCCAGTACTTC; CDR3 protein: CASSRDWMRETQYF
clone size: few; J gene: TRBJ1-1; V gene: TRBV7-9; D gene: .; CDR3 DNA: TGTGCCAGCAGCTCTTCCGGGGCGGTTGAAGCTTTCTTT; CDR3 protein: CASSSSGAVEAFF
clone size: .; J gene: TRBJ2-1; V gene: TRBV4-1; D gene: TRBD1; CDR3 DNA: TGCGCCAGCAGCCAGACAGGGAGAAGGACCTACAATGAGCAGTTCTTC; CDR3 protein: CASSQTGRRTYNEQFF
clone size: .; J gene: TRBJ2-4; V gene: TRBV6-4; D gene: .; CDR3 DNA: TGTGCCAGCAGTGTCAGAACCCCAGGGGAAGCCAAAAACATTCAGTACTTC; CDR3 protein: CASSVRTPGEAKNIQYF
clone size: .; J gene: TRBJ2-2; V gene: TRBV4-2; D gene: .; CDR3 DNA: TGTGCCAGCAGCCAAGGGGTGGGGGCAGGCACCGGGGAGCTGTTTTTT; CDR3 protein: CASSQGVGAGTGELFF